This TCR beta chain was obtained from a study of blood T cell repertoires in COVID-19. In the original processing: Estimates of nucleated cell counts were drawn from the amplification of reference gene primers. The data were produced by immunoSEQ multiplex PCR, yet TCRdb's version contains in-frame clones alone and is incomplete. V, J and clone size derive from that table, while D and trimming were established from the DNA sequence. The data show roughly 250,000 clones, with approximately 85% seen just once and approximately 0.94% held by the top ten. The CDR3 is 13 residues long. Trimming stripped 4 bases from V and 7 bases from J, with 8 bases between. Germline V gives CDR1 SNHLY, CDR2 FYNNEI.

The sequencing sample was made of peripheral blood. The receptor was derived from a human donor with COVID-19, enrolled during active disease. The donor label of this sample is uncertain. The V and J genes are TRBV2 and TRBJ1-6; D ambiguous. For the CDR3, the DNA is TGTGCCAGCAGTGTGGAGGGAAATTCACCCCTCCACTTT. It specifies CASSVEGNSPLHF.